Listed below are T cell receptor beta chains from one sample, sequenced in a study of T cell responses to AZD1222 COVID-19 vaccine. TCRdb's table, derived via immunoSEQ multiplex PCR, lists solely in-frame clones and lacks some. The sample carries around 120,000 clones, roughly 87% recorded once. Sequenced material: peripheral blood, taken 28 days after the second AZD1222 dose. Source of these receptors: an adult who received the AZD1222 COVID-19 vaccine. CDR3s include the opening cysteine and the closing phenylalanine or tryptophan. D genes are given only for firm matches. Part of the rows lack a size; the others show once, few, many or a class for expanded clones.

>TRBJ2-7|-|TRBV5-6|-
TGTGCCAGCAGCTTGGACTACGAGCAGTACTTC
CASSLDYEQYF
>TRBJ2-2|-|TRBV7-2|once
TGTGCCAGCAGCTTGCTAGCCGTTGGCACCGGGGAGCTGTTTTTT
CASSLLAVGTGELFF
>TRBJ2-2|TRBD1|TRBV2|-
TGTGCCAGCAGGACCGGGACAGGGAACCTCGCGAACACCGGGGAGCTGTTTTTT
CASRTGTGNLANTGELFF
>TRBJ1-5|-|TRBV7-8|-
TGTGCCAGCAGCTTAGTGGGCTTGGGACCGGGACGGGGTCAGCCCCAGCATTTT
CASSLVGLGPGRGQPQHF
>TRBJ1-3|-|TRBV5-6|-
TGTGCCAGCAGTCGGGACACCTCTGGAAACACCATATATTTT
CASSRDTSGNTIYF
>TRBJ1-1|-|TRBV19|-
TGTGCCAGTAGTCTTCTCACTGAAGCTTTCTTT
CASSLLTEAFF
>TRBJ2-1|TRBD2|TRBV3-1/TRBV3-2|-
TGTGCCAGCAGCCACATCAGCGGGGGGGCTTACAATGAGCAGTTCTTC
CASSHISGGAYNEQFF
>TRBJ2-7|TRBD2|TRBV7-6|-
TGTGCCAGCAGCCCTAGCGGGCGGGGGCGAATCTACGAGCAGTACTTC
CASSPSGRGRIYEQYF
>TRBJ1-3|TRBD1|TRBV18|-
TGTGCCAGCTCACCGGGACAGTCTGGAAACACCATATATTTT
CASSPGQSGNTIYF
>TRBJ1-4|-|TRBV4-1|-
TGCGCCAGCAGATACGACAGGTCAGAGAATGAAAAACTGTTTTTT
CASRYDRSENEKLFF
>TRBJ1-2|-|TRBV19|-
TGTGCCAGTACCCCACCATATTTCGGGTGGGGCGGCTACACCTTC
CASTPPYFGWGGYTF
>TRBJ2-1|-|TRBV7-2|-
TGTGCCAGCAGCTTAGTGACCGTCTCCTACAATGAGCAGTTCTTC
CASSLVTVSYNEQFF
>TRBJ1-4|TRBD1|TRBV7-9|-
TGTGCCAGCAGCGACGAGGGGGCCCCTAATGAAAAACTGTTTTTT
CASSDEGAPNEKLFF
>TRBJ1-2|TRBD1|TRBV19|few
TGTGCCAGTAGTACGACAGGGGGCTCGGGTTTTGGCTACACCTTC
CASSTTGGSGFGYTF
>TRBJ2-7|TRBD2|TRBV27|-
TGTGCCAGCAGTTTAGTCCAGCGGGGGTTGCAGTACTTC
CASSLVQRGLQYF
>TRBJ1-1|-|TRBV18|-
TGTGCCAGCTCACCACAAGCGAGGGACACTGAAGCTTTCTTT
CASSPQARDTEAFF
>TRBJ1-5|-|TRBV6-2/TRBV6-3|few
TGTGCCAGCAGTTACTCCGGGGAACAGCCCCAGCATTTT
CASSYSGEQPQHF
>TRBJ1-2|TRBD1|TRBV6-1|few
TGTGCCAGCAGTGAAGCTCTAATGACAGGGATTGGCTACACCTTC
CASSEALMTGIGYTF
>TRBJ1-2|-|TRBV19|-
TGTGCCGGGAGGGATACTAACTATGGCTACACCTTC
CAGRDTNYGYTF
>TRBJ2-7|-|TRBV27|-
TGTGCCAGCAGTCTACAAAAAGGGGCTGGAGAGCAGTACTTC
CASSLQKGAGEQYF
>TRBJ2-6|-|TRBV14|-
TGTGCCAGCAGCCAAGATCTTCGGGGTCCTGGCTCTGGGGCCAACGTCCTGACTTTC
CASSQDLRGPGSGANVLTF
>TRBJ1-2|-|TRBV18|few
TGTGCCAGCTCACCACCCGGGGGAGGCTACACCTTC
CASSPPGGGYTF
>TRBJ2-3|TRBD2|TRBV24-1|-
TGTGCCACCAGTGATTTGACTAGCGGGGGGGCCACAGATACGCAGTATTTT
CATSDLTSGGATDTQYF
>TRBJ2-5|TRBD2|TRBV5-4|-
TGTGCCAGCGGGTCGGGGGGGCGCCTCTTGGAGACCCAGTACTTC
CASGSGGRLLETQYF
>TRBJ1-2|-|TRBV28|-
TGTGCCAGCAGTTTTCCCCCGACAGGCGCCTACACCTTC
CASSFPPTGAYTF